This TCR beta chain was documented in a study of T cells in tumors after PD-1 blockade. The overall study: Patients had no prior checkpoint blockade, systemic immunosuppressants, or anti-cancer therapy within 4 weeks. Daily vismodegib 150 mg continued in a subset of anti-PD-1-treated patients. Overall study results and limits: Some novel exhausted tumor clones appeared in pre-treatment blood, suggesting peripheral recruitment.

This clone has a handful of counts. The antigen remains unidentified. The repertoire was sequenced with immunoSEQ multiplex PCR; TCRdb's copy has only in-frame clones and lacks some. The profile shows tens of thousands of clones, 73% of them singletons. The sequencing here drew on PBMCs, taken after anti-PD-1 treatment. The sequence was obtained from a human donor with basal cell carcinoma.

The CDR3 DNA is TGTGCCAGCAGCGCCAGACAGGGGATCACAGATACGCAGTATTTT. Amino acid sequence: CASSARQGITDTQYF. This rearrangement joins TRBV7-6 to TRBJ2-3; 8 bases are shared with TRBD1. CDR1 and CDR2 (germline): SGHVS, FNYEAQ. This CDR3 spans 15 amino acids. Trimming removed 5 bases from V and 2 bases from J; junction bases left unmatched: 6.